Reported below is one TCR beta chain. The antigen is undetermined. Both 60 Vbeta primers and 13 Jbeta primers went into the PCR. TCRdb's table, derived via immunoSEQ multiplex PCR, lists solely in-frame clones and lacks some. The table includes about 130,000 clones, roughly 80% detected once. This record comes from a study of cytomegalovirus exposure and HLA in healthy donors. On the study more broadly: Previous work identified 117 million unique TCR beta sequences from around 200 million T cells.

Germline assignment: CDR1 SEHNR and CDR2 FQNEAQ (reference sequence). CDR3 length: 15 amino acids. V trimming: 3 bases; J trimming: 2 bases; junction bases outside the gene matches: 5. The study, taken as a whole, reports: Many donors shared some public TCRs, even though most TCR sequences were rare. Of the V segments, some could not be distinguished, including TRBV6-2 and TRBV6-3, and were excluded. According to an earlier analysis, most TCR beta V segments yielded productive rearrangements about 87% or about 30% of the time.

The chain combines TRBV7-9 with TRBJ1-1, with 8 bases identical to TRBD1. The receptor was isolated from a female donor in good health and CMV-seronegative. The sample comprised PBMCs. CDR3 in amino acids: CASSLDRDLNTEAFF. The CDR3 DNA reads TGTGCCAGCAGCTTGGACAGGGATCTAAACACTGAAGCTTTCTTT. The whole variable domain, remainder taken from reference TRBV7-9 and TRBJ1-1, is DTGVSQNPRHKITKRGQNVTFRCDPISEHNRLYWYRQTLGQGPEFLTYFQNEAQLEKSRLLSDRFSAERPKGSFSTLEIQRTEQGDSAMYLCASSLDRDLNTEAFFGQGTRLTVV.